This T cell receptor (beta chain) originates from a study of T cells in Graves' hyperthyroidism and ophthalmopathy. Turning to this clonotype: Its antigen remains unknown.

Deletions cut 11 bases from V and 5 bases from J, with 18 bases between. The CDR3 is 13 amino acids. CDR1 is MNHNS and CDR2 is SASEGT in the germline V gene. Regions amplified from RNA transcripts were the TCR beta CDR3 regions. RT-PCR in the first round (using the HTBI primer set) targeted the TCR CDR3. TCRdb reprocessed the multiplex PCR reads via MiXCR and lists one record per CDR3 protein. Of 30,000 to 35,000 distinct CDR3 sequences listed, 52% were seen once; the top ten hold under 30%. General observations from the study: A 13 V-J signature model discriminated ophthalmopathy versus stable hyperthyroidism.

This receptor was taken from a woman aged 40-49 years with Graves' ophthalmopathy. Sequenced material: blood. The rearrangement links TRBV6-1 to TRBJ2-5, with D perhaps assigned TRBD1 or TRBD2 (5 bases each). The CDR3 region is CACAERGVETQYF. DNA of the CDR3: TGTGCCTGCGCGGAAAGGGGAGTCGAGACCCAGTACTTC.